This T cell receptor beta chain was recovered during a study of beta chain features in type 1 diabetes. Germline assignment: CDR1 SGHTA and CDR2 FQGNSA. Trimming removed 3 bases from V and 7 bases from J; junction bases left unmatched: 11. The CDR3 is 17 residues long. Every bit of the isolated RNA underwent reverse transcription, so sequencing read expressed TCRB transcripts. The table came from immunoSEQ multiplex PCR; TCRdb's copy has only in-frame clones and leaves some out. This table has some 900,000 clones, roughly 15% appearing once. The sequenced sample consisted of naive CD4+ T cells from blood. This receptor was obtained from a woman between 18 and 30 years old in good health. The chain is built from TRBV7-2 and TRBJ2-2; TRBD2 matches at 10 bases. The CDR3 loop reads CASSFSSGRPRHGELFF. The CDR3 region has the DNA TGTGCCAGCAGCTTCTCTAGCGGGAGACCTAGGCACGGGGAGCTGTTTTTT.